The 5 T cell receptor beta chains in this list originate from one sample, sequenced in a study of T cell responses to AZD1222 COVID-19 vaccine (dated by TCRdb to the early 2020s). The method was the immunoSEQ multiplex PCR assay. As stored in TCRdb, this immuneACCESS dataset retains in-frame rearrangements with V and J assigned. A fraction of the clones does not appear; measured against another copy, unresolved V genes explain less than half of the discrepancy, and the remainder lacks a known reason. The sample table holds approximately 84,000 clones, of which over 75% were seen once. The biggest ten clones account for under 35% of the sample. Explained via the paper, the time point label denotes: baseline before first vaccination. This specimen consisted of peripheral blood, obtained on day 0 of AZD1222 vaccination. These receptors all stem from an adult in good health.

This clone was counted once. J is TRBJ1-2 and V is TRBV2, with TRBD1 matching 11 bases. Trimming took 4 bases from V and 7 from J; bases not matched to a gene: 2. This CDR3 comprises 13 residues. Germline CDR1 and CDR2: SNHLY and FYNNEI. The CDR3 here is CASSGTGGLGYTF. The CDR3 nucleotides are TGTGCCAGCAGTGGGACAGGGGGCCTTGGCTACACCTTC.

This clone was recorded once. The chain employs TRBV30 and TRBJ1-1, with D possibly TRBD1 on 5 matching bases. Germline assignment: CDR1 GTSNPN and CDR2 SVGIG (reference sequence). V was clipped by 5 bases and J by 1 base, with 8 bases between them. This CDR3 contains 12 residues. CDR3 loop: CAWGDQNTEAFF. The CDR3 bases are TGTGCCTGGGGGGACCAGAACACTGAAGCTTTCTTT. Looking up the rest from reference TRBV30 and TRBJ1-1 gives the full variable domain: SQTIHQWPATLVQPVGSPLSLECTVEGTSNPNLYWYRQAAGRGLQLLFYSVGIGQISSEVPQNLSASRPQDRQFILSSKKLLLSDSGFYLCAWGDQNTEAFFGQGTRLTVV.

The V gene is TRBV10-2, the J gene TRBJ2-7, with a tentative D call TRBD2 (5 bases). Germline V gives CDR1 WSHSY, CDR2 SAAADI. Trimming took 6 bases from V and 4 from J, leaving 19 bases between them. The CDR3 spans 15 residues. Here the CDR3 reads CASSQAERDLYEQYF. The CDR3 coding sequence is TGCGCCAGCAGCCAAGCGGAGCGAGATCTTTACGAGCAGTACTTC.

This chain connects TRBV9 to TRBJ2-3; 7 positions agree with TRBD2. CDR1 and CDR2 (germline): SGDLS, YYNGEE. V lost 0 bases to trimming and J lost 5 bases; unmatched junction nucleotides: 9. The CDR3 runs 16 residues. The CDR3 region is CASSVASSGLGDTQYF. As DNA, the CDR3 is TGTGCCAGCAGCGTAGCGTCTAGCGGACTCGGAGATACGCAGTATTTT.

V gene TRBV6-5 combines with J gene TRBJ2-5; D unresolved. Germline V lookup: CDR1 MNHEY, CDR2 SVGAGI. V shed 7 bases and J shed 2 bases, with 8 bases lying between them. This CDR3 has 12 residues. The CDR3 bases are TGTGCCAGCATGGCGGAACAAGAGACCCAGTACTTC. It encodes CASMAEQETQYF.